This entry lists 18 T cell receptor beta chains sequenced from one sample in a study of blood T cell repertoires in COVID-19. The data were produced by immunoSEQ multiplex PCR, yet TCRdb's version contains in-frame clones alone and is incomplete. Of 70,000 to 90,000 clones listed, around 80% are singletons. The sample was peripheral blood. Every receptor here comes from a woman of 80 years or more with acute or convalescent COVID-19.

J is TRBJ1-2 and V is TRBV5-6; maybe TRBD1 (6 bases). The CDR3 runs to 15 residues. V was trimmed by 4 bases and J by 7 bases, leaving 20 bases between them. Germline CDR1 reads SGHDT; CDR2 reads YYEEEE. The DNA for the CDR3 is TGTGCCAGCAGCGGAATTCTTGGGGGGGGCGGTGGCTACACCTTC. This sequence encodes CASSGILGGGGGYTF.

The V gene is TRBV10-2, the J gene TRBJ2-2; no firm D call. The CDR3 is 12 residues long. Germline-derived CDR1 and CDR2 are WSHSY and SAAADI. Deletions cut 6 bases from V and 7 bases from J, with 9 bases between. CDR3 sequence (DNA): TGCGCCAGCAGCGAGATTAGCGGGGAGCTGTTTTTT. Translated, it gives CASSEISGELFF.

This clone showed up just a few times. The chain recombines TRBV7-8 with TRBJ1-3; no reliable D call. The CDR3 loop spans 15 amino acids. Per germline, CDR1 SGHVS and CDR2 FQNEAQ. The V end lost 5 bases, the J end lost 0 bases, and 11 bases lay between the germline ends. The CDR3 DNA follows: TGTGCCAGCAGCCCTAGCACGGCCTCTGGAAACACCATATATTTT. Amino acid sequence: CASSPSTASGNTIYF.

J is TRBJ1-3 and V is TRBV7-2; D unresolved. This CDR3 is built from 16 residues. Trimming stripped 1 base from V and 2 bases from J, with 12 bases between. From germline, CDR1 is SGHTA and CDR2 FQGNSA. The CDR3 region is CASSLGLFAPGNTIYF. CDR3 DNA: TGTGCCAGCAGCTTAGGACTTTTCGCCCCTGGAAACACCATATATTTT.

The DNA of the CDR3 is TGCGCCAGCAGCCCTGGGGGACAGGGGGCTCGGACAGATACGCAGTATTTT. It encodes CASSPGGQGARTDTQYF. The chain joins TRBV4-1 to TRBJ2-3, with 12 bases identical to TRBD1. J gave up 3 bases and V 4 bases, and 8 bases lay outside the gene matches. Germline-derived CDR1 and CDR2 are MGHRA and YSYEKL. The CDR3 has 17 amino acids.

This chain uses TRBV11-2 with TRBJ2-2, with 8 positions matching TRBD1. The CDR3 is 15 amino acids. With 1 base clipped from V and 4 bases from J, the junction kept 2 bases outside the gene matches. Germline V lookup: CDR1 SGHAT, CDR2 FQNNGV. Here the CDR3 DNA reads TGTGCCAGCAGCTTAGTACAGGGGGGCACCGGGGAGCTGTTTTTT. Translated, it gives CASSLVQGGTGELFF.

The CDR3 sequence: CASSQLQGPGELFF. The CDR3 DNA reads TGTGCCAGCAGCCAACTACAGGGACCCGGGGAGCTGTTTTTT. This chain links TRBV4-2 with TRBJ2-2, with a weak D call TRBD1 (6 bases). The germline gives CDR1 LGHNA, CDR2 YNFKEQ. CDR3 length: 14 residues. V gave up 2 bases and J gave up 6 bases, with 10 bases separating them.

This sequence joins TRBV7-9 and TRBJ2-2; 8 nucleotides agree with TRBD1. CDR3 length equals 14 residues. Germline trimming cut 5 bases from V and 8 bases from J; bases unmatched to any gene: 7. Per the germline V gene, CDR1 is SEHNR and CDR2 is FQNEAQ (reference sequence). The CDR3 loop reads CASSLGQADGELFF. The DNA of the CDR3 is TGTGCCAGCAGCCTGGGACAGGCCGATGGGGAGCTGTTTTTT.

The chain employs TRBV11-1 and TRBJ2-5; tentatively, D is TRBD1 (6 bases). V was cut by 5 bases and J by 5 bases, with 15 bases left in between. From germline, CDR1 is SGHAT and CDR2 FQDESV (reference sequence). The CDR3 runs 14 residues. The CDR3 region is CASSLNRDRETQYF. CDR3 DNA sequence: TGTGCCAGCAGCCTTAACAGGGACCGGGAGACCCAGTACTTC.

This chain joins TRBV7-8 and TRBJ2-2; TRBD2 agrees at 8 bases. Germline trimming cut 0 bases from V and 4 bases from J; bases unmatched to any gene: 4. CDR3 length: 16 residues. Germline V gives CDR1 SGHVS, CDR2 FQNEAQ. The CDR3 DNA sequence: TGTGCCAGCAGCTTAGCGGGACTAGTTCCCACCGGGGAGCTGTTTTTT. This codes for CASSLAGLVPTGELFF.

This clone was observed once. The V gene is TRBV28, the J gene TRBJ2-6; D not certain. CDR1 MDHEN and CDR2 SYDVKM come from the germline V gene. The V gene lost 5 bases and the J gene lost 0 bases, with 8 bases spanning the gap. The CDR3 has 15 amino acids. The CDR3 sequence: CASSDLNSGANVLTF. The CDR3 coding sequence is TGTGCCAGCAGTGACTTAAACTCTGGGGCCAACGTCCTGACTTTC. Drawing the rest from reference TRBV28 and TRBJ2-6, the complete variable domain is DVKVTQSSRYLVKRTGEKVFLECVQDMDHENMFWYRQDPGLGLRLIYFSYDVKMKEKGDIPEGYSVSREKKERFSLILESASTNQTSMYLCASSDLNSGANVLTFGAGSRLTVL.

The V call is TRBV28, the J call TRBJ2-4; 7 positions match TRBD1. Germline V gives CDR1 MDHEN, CDR2 SYDVKM. Trimming at V came to 5 bases and at J to 7 bases, leaving 11 bases not matched to a gene. The CDR3 is 15 residues long. The CDR3 DNA sequence: TGTGCCAGCAGTCCCCATACAGGGGTCGAGAACATTCAGTACTTC. Its translation: CASSPHTGVENIQYF.

V usage is TRBV5-1 and J usage is TRBJ2-5; maybe TRBD1 (7 bases). This CDR3 is 14 amino acids long. V gave up 7 bases and J gave up 4 bases, with 17 bases separating them. The germline V gene has CDR1 SGHRS and CDR2 YFSETQ. CDR3 sequence reads: CASREGGGLETQYF. The DNA for the CDR3 is TGCGCCAGCCGAGAAGGAGGGGGCTTAGAGACCCAGTACTTC. Variable domain in full (rest from reference TRBV5-1 and TRBJ2-5): KAGVTQTPRYLIKTRGQQVTLSCSPISGHRSVSWYQQTPGQGLQFLFEYFSETQRNKGNFPGRFSGRQFSNSRSEMNVSTLELGDSALYLCASREGGGLETQYFGPGTRLLVL.

The CDR3: CASSPTGGIGNTIYF. The DNA of the CDR3 is TGTGCCAGCAGCCCGACAGGGGGCATCGGAAACACCATATATTTT. This chain links TRBV7-9 with TRBJ1-3, with 10 bases lining up with TRBD1. The V gene end was trimmed by 5 bases and the J gene end by 4 bases; junction bases not matched to a gene: 5. CDR3 length: 15 amino acids. Germline V gene data show CDR1 as SEHNR and CDR2 as FQNEAQ (reference sequence).

This clone occurred once. This chain uses TRBV12-3 or TRBV12-4 with TRBJ1-5; D gene ambiguous. The CDR3 extends over 13 amino acids. Trimming left V 2 bases short and J 2 bases short, with 4 bases between. DNA of the CDR3: TGTGCCAGCAGTTTACTACGCAATCAGCCCCAGCATTTT. Protein sequence: CASSLLRNQPQHF.

CDR3 nucleotide sequence: TGTGCCAGCAGTTTGGGTGAAAGGGGTCAGCCCCAGCATTTT. Translated: CASSLGERGQPQHF. The V call is TRBV28, the J call TRBJ1-5, with D maybe TRBD1 (5 bases). The V end was cut by 3 bases, the J end by 6 bases, with 12 bases between. The germline CDR1 and CDR2 sequences are MDHEN and SYDVKM. The length of the CDR3 is 14 residues.

This chain's CDR3 is CASSLSRRVTNSPLHF. The CDR3, as DNA: TGTGCCAGCAGCCTAAGCCGCAGGGTAACGAATTCACCCCTCCACTTT. The chain combines TRBV11-2 with TRBJ1-6; D perhaps matches TRBD1 (5 bases). V lost 5 bases, J lost 7 bases, and 18 bases lay in between. Germline CDR1 SGHAT, CDR2 FQNNGV. CDR3 length: 16 amino acids.

The chain employs TRBV7-2 and TRBJ2-5; 8 bases agree with TRBD1. The CDR3 covers 16 residues. Germline CDR1 SGHTA, CDR2 FQGNSA. J was trimmed by 1 base and V by 6 bases; bases with no gene match: 10. CDR3 protein: CASRRTGTGGQETQYF. The DNA of the CDR3 is TGTGCCAGCAGGCGGACCGGGACAGGTGGCCAAGAGACCCAGTACTTC.